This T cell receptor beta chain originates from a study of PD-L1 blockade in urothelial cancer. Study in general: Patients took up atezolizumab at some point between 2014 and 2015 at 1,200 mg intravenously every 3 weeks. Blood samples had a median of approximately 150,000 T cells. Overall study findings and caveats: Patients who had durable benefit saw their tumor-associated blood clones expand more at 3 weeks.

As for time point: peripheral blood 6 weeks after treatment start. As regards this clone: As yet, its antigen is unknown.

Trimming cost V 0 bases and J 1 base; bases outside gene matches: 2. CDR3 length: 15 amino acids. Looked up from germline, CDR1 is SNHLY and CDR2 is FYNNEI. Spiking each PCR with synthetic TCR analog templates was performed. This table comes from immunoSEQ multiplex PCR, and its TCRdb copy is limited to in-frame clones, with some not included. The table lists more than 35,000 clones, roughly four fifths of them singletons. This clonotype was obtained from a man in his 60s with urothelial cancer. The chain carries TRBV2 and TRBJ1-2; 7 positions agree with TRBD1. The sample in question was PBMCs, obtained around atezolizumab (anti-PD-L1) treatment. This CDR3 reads CASSEAGQLNYGYTF. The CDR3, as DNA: TGTGCCAGCAGTGAAGCGGGACAGCTTAACTATGGCTACACCTTC.